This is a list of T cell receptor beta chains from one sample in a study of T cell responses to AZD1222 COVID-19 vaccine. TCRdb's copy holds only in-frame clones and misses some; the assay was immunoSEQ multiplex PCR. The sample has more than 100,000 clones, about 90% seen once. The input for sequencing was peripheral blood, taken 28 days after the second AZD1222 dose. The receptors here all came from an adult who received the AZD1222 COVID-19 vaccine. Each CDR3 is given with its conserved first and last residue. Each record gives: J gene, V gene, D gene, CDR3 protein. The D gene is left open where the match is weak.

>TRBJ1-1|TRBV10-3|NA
CAISDRDRNTEAFF
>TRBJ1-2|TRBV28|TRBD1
CASTRGVFGYTF
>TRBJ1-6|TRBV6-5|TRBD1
CASSLDRGVLHF
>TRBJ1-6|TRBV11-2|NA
CASSSQMGGANSPLHF
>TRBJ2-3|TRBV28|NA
CASSFEGSDTQYF
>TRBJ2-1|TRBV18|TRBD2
CASSPQMLAGNRLNEQFF
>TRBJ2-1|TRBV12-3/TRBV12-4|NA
CASSSPSTPEQFF
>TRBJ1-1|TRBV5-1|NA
CASSLLQDSWNTEAFF
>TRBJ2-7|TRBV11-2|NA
CASSLTGRVNEQYF
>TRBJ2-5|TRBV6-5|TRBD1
CASIGVGQGEETQYF
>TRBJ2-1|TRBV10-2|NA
CASSDGGYNEQFF
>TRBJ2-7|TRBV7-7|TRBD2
CASSLAGTYEQYF
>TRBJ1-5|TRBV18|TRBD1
CASSTGAQPQHF
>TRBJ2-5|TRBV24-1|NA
CATSDPIAGEQETQYF
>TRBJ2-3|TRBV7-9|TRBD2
CASSLFLGGGLTDTQYF